These 29 T cell receptor beta chains came from one sample sequenced in a study of CD8+ T cells in alopecia areata. Sequencing templates came from extracted RNA that was reverse transcribed into cDNA. Sequencing used immunoSEQ multiplex PCR; TCRdb keeps in-frame clones, though not all of them. The sample records some 190,000 clones, 51% being singletons. Treatment meaning: oral pan-JAK inhibitor, 5-10 mg twice daily. Sample: CD8+ T cells sorted from blood, taken around week 54, from a patient treated with tofacitinib. These TCRs come from a human donor with alopecia areata.

This clone has a handful of counts. The chain uses TRBV7-8 and TRBJ1-1, with unresolved D. The CDR3 loop spans 15 amino acids. The V and J ends lost 5 bases and 0 bases respectively, with 13 bases between them. CDR1 SGHVS and CDR2 FQNEAQ come from the germline V gene. CDR3 bases: TGTGCCAGCAGCCCCAATAGGGCAGTGAACACTGAAGCTTTCTTT. It encodes CASSPNRAVNTEAFF.

The rearrangement joins TRBV4-2 to TRBJ1-2; D unresolved. Trimming shortened V by 2 bases and J by 7 bases, and 20 bases separated the two germline ends. CDR3 size: 16 residues. CDR1 and CDR2 (germline): LGHNA, YNFKEQ. The CDR3 region is CASSQSPDTALGGYTF. The CDR3 coding sequence is TGTGCCAGCAGCCAAAGCCCCGACACAGCCTTGGGTGGCTACACCTTC.

The chain carries TRBV28 and TRBJ2-7; TRBD1 matches 7 bases. Germline assignment: CDR1 MDHEN and CDR2 SYDVKM. The V gene end was trimmed by 4 bases and the J gene end by 3 bases; junction bases not matched to a gene: 6. This CDR3 region has 14 residues. This CDR3 reads CASSSHRGFYEQYF. The CDR3 DNA follows: TGTGCCAGCAGTTCCCACAGGGGCTTCTACGAGCAGTACTTC.

The chain carries TRBV9 and TRBJ1-5; 9 bases line up with TRBD1. The V segment lost 4 bases and the J segment 7 bases; nucleotides outside the gene matches: 3. Germline CDR1 reads SGDLS; CDR2 reads YYNGEE. This CDR3 has 13 residues. Here the CDR3 reads CASSRQGGQPQHF. The CDR3 nucleotides are TGTGCCAGCAGCCGACAGGGGGGGCAGCCCCAGCATTTT.

This clone turned up a few times. The rearrangement uses TRBV5-4 and TRBJ1-5, with D maybe TRBD1 (6 bases). This CDR3 spans 13 amino acids. Looked up from germline, CDR1 is SGHNT and CDR2 is YYREEE (reference sequence). V was shortened by 3 bases and J by 2 bases, with 6 bases between the two germline ends. CDR3 bases: TGTGCCAGCAGCTCAGGGGGCAATCAGCCCCAGCATTTT. Translation: CASSSGGNQPQHF. The full variable domain, its missing parts supplied by reference TRBV5-4 and TRBJ1-5, is ETGVTQSPTHLIKTRGQQVTLRCSSQSGHNTVSWYQQALGQGPQFIFQYYREEENGRGNFPPRFSGLQFPNYSSELNVNALELDDSALYLCASSSGGNQPQHFGDGTRLSIL.

This sequence joins TRBV5-1 and TRBJ2-6, with no clear D. Germline V gene sequence: CDR1 SGHRS, CDR2 YFSETQ. Deletions cut 3 bases from V and 0 bases from J, with 4 bases between. There are 14 residues in the CDR3. CDR3 nucleotide sequence: TGCGCCAGCAGCTATCACTCTGGGGCCAACGTCCTGACTTTC. Translated, it gives CASSYHSGANVLTF.

This chain links TRBV6-1 with TRBJ2-7; D possibly uses TRBD1 or TRBD2 (5 bases each). The V and J ends lost 3 bases and 2 bases respectively, with 8 bases between them. Germline CDR1 and CDR2: MNHNS and SASEGT. The CDR3 sequence is 13 residues long. CDR3 residues: CASSEGPTYEQYF. DNA of the CDR3: TGTGCCAGCAGTGAGGGACCAACCTACGAGCAGTACTTC.

V is TRBV13 and J is TRBJ2-1; no firm D call. CDR1 is PRHDT, CDR2 FYEKMQ, per germline (reference sequence). The CDR3 is made up of 12 amino acids. V was cut by 6 bases and J by 7 bases, with 10 bases left in between. The CDR3 DNA reads TGTGCCAGCAGTTGGGAAGGGAATGAGCAGTTCTTC. This encodes CASSWEGNEQFF.

The chain has TRBV2 and TRBJ1-2; D not resolved. Deletions cut 1 base from V and 11 bases from J, with 11 bases between. The germline V gene has CDR1 SNHLY and CDR2 FYNNEI. The CDR3 runs 12 residues. As DNA, the CDR3 is TGTGCCAGCAGTGAAGGGGTCAGTCCGTACACCTTC. This encodes CASSEGVSPYTF.

This chain links TRBV19 with TRBJ1-2, with D tentatively TRBD1 (5 bases). The V and J ends lost 5 bases and 2 bases respectively, with 9 bases between them. The CDR3 totals 13 residues. Germline loops: CDR1 LNHDA, CDR2 SQIVND (reference sequence). The CDR3 region is CASSLGGNYGYTF. CDR3 bases: TGTGCCAGTAGTTTGGGGGGAAACTATGGCTACACCTTC.

This clone was counted a few times. V is TRBV27 and J is TRBJ1-4; D is unclear. V lost 6 bases and J lost 0, with 14 bases in between. The CDR3 runs to 16 residues. The germline V gene has CDR1 MNHEY and CDR2 SMNVEV (reference sequence). The CDR3 DNA follows: TGTGCCAGCAGCCTAACAATCGCCGCAACTAATGAAAAACTGTTTTTT. Amino acid sequence: CASSLTIAATNEKLFF.

A few counts support this clone. The chain has TRBV19 and TRBJ2-3; D perhaps matches TRBD1 (6 bases). Germline CDR1 and CDR2: LNHDA and SQIVND (reference sequence). CDR3 length: 15 residues. V dropped 5 bases and J dropped 5 bases, with 17 bases sitting between them. The CDR3 DNA follows: TGTGCCAGTAGTGCTGACAGGTGGGAGCAAGATACGCAGTATTTT. The encoded protein is CASSADRWEQDTQYF. The full variable domain, in which reference TRBV19 and TRBJ2-3 provide the parts outside the CDR3, is DGGITQSPKYLFRKEGQNVTLSCEQNLNHDAMYWYRQDPGQGLRLIYYSQIVNDFQKGDIAEGYSVSREKKESFPLTVTSAQKNPTAFYLCASSADRWEQDTQYFGPGTRLTVL.

In this sample, this clone turned up a few times. The chain uses TRBV29-1 and TRBJ2-5; no definite D call. The CDR3 is made up of 12 amino acids. Germline values: CDR1 SQVTM, CDR2 ANQGSEA. V lost 6 bases and J lost 5, with 13 bases in between. CDR3 DNA: TGCAGCGTCGTACTACAGTCGGAGACCCAGTACTTC. This sequence encodes CSVVLQSETQYF.

V is TRBV27 and J is TRBJ2-3; possible D gene TRBD2, 6 bases. This CDR3 region has 14 residues. Germline V gene data show CDR1 as MNHEY and CDR2 as SMNVEV (reference sequence). Trimming left V 4 bases short and J 0 bases short, with 8 bases between. The CDR3 nucleotides read TGTGCCAGCAGTTACGGGACTAGCACAGATACGCAGTATTTT. It is translated as CASSYGTSTDTQYF.

This clone was seen a few times. The rearrangement uses TRBV13 and TRBJ1-1; D remains ambiguous. V gave up 0 bases and J gave up 2 bases, with 13 bases separating them. This CDR3 contains 16 residues. Germline V CDR1 and CDR2: PRHDT, FYEKMQ (reference sequence). The CDR3 sequence: CASSLGSGRGNTEAFF. CDR3 nucleotide sequence: TGTGCCAGCAGCTTAGGGTCCGGGCGAGGAAACACTGAAGCTTTCTTT.

This chain uses TRBV6-5 with TRBJ1-4; weak D call: TRBD1 (5 bases). Trimming removed 6 bases from V and 7 bases from J, with 15 bases in between. CDR1 is MNHEY, CDR2 SVGAGI, per germline. The CDR3 consists of 14 residues. The chain's CDR3 is CASRTDMIGEKLFF. CDR3 nucleotide sequence: TGTGCCAGCAGAACGGACATGATCGGTGAAAAACTGTTTTTT.

On this clone: An end of the junction differs from the germline gene, which may be a read error. The J gene is TRBJ2-7, the V gene TRBV10-3; D could derive from TRBD1 or TRBD2 (6 bases each). This CDR3 contains 15 residues. Looked up from germline, CDR1 is ENHRY and CDR2 is SYGVKD. This chain's CDR3 is CAISESAGQIGGKVF. CDR3 sequence (DNA): TGTGCCATCAGTGAGTCGGCGGGACAAATAGGAGGGAAGGTCTTC.

This clone showed up just a few times. CDR3 coding DNA: TGCGCCAGCAGCCAAGAAACAGCCAAGAGTTCCTACGAGCAGTACTTC. Amino acids: CASSQETAKSSYEQYF. The J gene is TRBJ2-7, the V gene TRBV4-1; D not certain. This CDR3 contains 16 residues. Germline CDR1 MGHRA, CDR2 YSYEKL. Trimming stripped 0 bases from V and 1 base from J, with 13 bases between.

The chain joins TRBV5-1 to TRBJ2-5, with a weak D call TRBD2 (6 bases). Per germline, CDR1 SGHRS and CDR2 YFSETQ. CDR3 length: 14 residues. V gave up 4 bases and J gave up 4 bases, with 14 bases separating them. The CDR3 protein is CASSRPGERETQYF. Written as DNA, the CDR3 is TGCGCCAGCAGCCGTCCGGGGGAGAGAGAGACCCAGTACTTC.

The chain carries TRBV4-3 and TRBJ1-2, with D unresolved. Germline assignment: CDR1 LGHNA and CDR2 YSLEER. Trimming pared 1 base from V and 5 bases from J, leaving 11 bases between. This CDR3 has 14 amino acids. As DNA, the CDR3 is TGCGCCAGCAGCCAAGCCAGCCTCGGGTATGGCTACACCTTC. This codes for CASSQASLGYGYTF.

The chain is built from TRBV2 and TRBJ1-1; the D is unclear. V dropped 5 bases and J dropped 0 bases, with 10 bases sitting between them. The CDR3 extends over 14 amino acids. Germline values: CDR1 SNHLY, CDR2 FYNNEI. The CDR3 region is CASSQRRMNTEAFF. In DNA, the CDR3 is TGTGCCAGCAGTCAAAGGAGAATGAACACTGAAGCTTTCTTT.

This clone was seen a handful of times. The chain has TRBV6-6 and TRBJ2-5, with a tentative D call TRBD1 (6 bases). Germline V gives CDR1 MNHNY, CDR2 SVGAGI (reference sequence). The CDR3 runs to 15 residues. Between the trimmed V and J ends, which lost 1 base and 0 bases, there was a span of 9 bases. The chain's CDR3 is CASSYYRTDQETQYF. In DNA form, the CDR3 reads TGTGCCAGCAGTTACTATCGGACAGACCAAGAGACCCAGTACTTC.

This clone is a singleton in its sample. V is TRBV6-6 and J is TRBJ2-3; 12 nucleotides agree with TRBD1. The germline V gene has CDR1 MNHNY and CDR2 SVGAGI (reference sequence). CDR3 size: 15 residues. The junction had 9 bases not matched to a gene; V was cut back by 6 bases and J by 8 bases. CDR3 bases: TGTGCCAGCAGCCCCGGGACAGGGGGCAAGAGTACGCAGTATTTT. This encodes CASSPGTGGKSTQYF.

The rearrangement joins TRBV30 to TRBJ1-5; a possible D gene is TRBD1 (6 bases). V lost 3 bases and J lost 2, with 14 bases in between. Germline CDR1 and CDR2: GTSNPN and SVGIG (reference sequence). There are 15 residues in the CDR3. The CDR3 DNA reads as TGTGCCTGGAGGCAACCCGGGGGCGGCAATCAGCCCCAGCATTTT. This translates into CAWRQPGGGNQPQHF. The variable domain in full, completed from reference TRBV30 and TRBJ1-5, reads SQTIHQWPATLVQPVGSPLSLECTVEGTSNPNLYWYRQAAGRGLQLLFYSVGIGQISSEVPQNLSASRPQDRQFILSSKKLLLSDSGFYLCAWRQPGGGNQPQHFGDGTRLSIL.

Note on this clone: Other DNA sequences in this specimen translate into the identical CDR3. The chain uses TRBV5-6 and TRBJ1-2; D is unresolved. The CDR3 has 13 amino acids. With 0 bases removed from V and 4 bases from J, the gap between germline ends came to 7 bases. CDR1 and CDR2 from the germline V gene are SGHDT and YYEEEE. The CDR3 DNA reads as TGTGCCAGCAGCTTGGGCGGGAGCTATGGCTACACCTTC. This gives the protein CASSLGGSYGYTF.

The rearrangement joins TRBV5-6 to TRBJ2-5, with TRBD1 as a possible D gene (6 bases). The J call may be incorrect, as the DNA end agrees better with TRBJ2-7. The germline gives CDR1 SGHDT, CDR2 YYEEEE. CDR3 length: 13 residues. The DNA of the CDR3 is TGTGCCAGCAGCTCGCAAGGACAGTACGAGCAGTACTTC. Translation gives CASSSQGQYEQYF.

This chain links TRBV4-1 with TRBJ1-6, with a possible D match to TRBD1 (6 bases). The CDR3 extends over 12 amino acids. V lost 3 bases to trimming and J lost 19 bases, with 16 bases between them. The germline gives CDR1 MGHRA, CDR2 YSYEKL. CDR3 DNA: TGCGCCAGCAGCCACCTGAGACAGGCTTTACACTTT. The encoded protein is CASSHLRQALHF.

V gene TRBV9 combines with J gene TRBJ2-5; D is ambiguous. The CDR3 sequence is 13 residues long. CDR1 and CDR2 from the germline V gene are SGDLS and YYNGEE. V was pared by 2 bases and J by 2 bases, with 7 bases between. CDR3 protein: CASSVLGQETQYF. In nucleotides, the CDR3 is TGTGCCAGCAGCGTCCTGGGGCAAGAGACCCAGTACTTC.

This clone has a count of ten or more. The genes are TRBV9 and TRBJ1-3, with 9 bases aligning to TRBD1. The junction had 12 bases not matched to a gene; V was cut back by 3 bases and J by 8 bases. CDR3 length equals 16 residues. Germline V gives CDR1 SGDLS, CDR2 YYNGEE. Here the CDR3 DNA reads TGTGCCAGCAGCGAGGAAGACAGGGGGGTGTCGGACACCATATATTTT. It codes for CASSEEDRGVSDTIYF.